The present T cell receptor beta chain was sequenced within a study of cytomegalovirus exposure and HLA in healthy donors. The V gene lost 1 base and the J gene lost 2 bases, with 11 bases spanning the gap. The CDR3 consists of 15 residues. CDR1 and CDR2 (germline): SGHNT, YYREEE (reference sequence). Method: immunoSEQ multiplex PCR; TCRdb's copy keeps in-frame clones and lacks some. This sample has 180,000 or so clones, with approximately 80% found just once. The clonotype was recovered from a woman aged 25 to 39 in good health and CMV-seropositive. This chain links TRBV5-4 with TRBJ2-3; the D gene is possibly TRBD2 (5 bases). What was sequenced was PBMCs. CDR3 sequence: CASSLRRVDTDTQYF. CDR3 in DNA: TGTGCCAGCAGCTTGAGGCGGGTTGACACAGATACGCAGTATTTT.